This T cell receptor beta chain appears in the sequencing data of a study of CD8+ T cells in alopecia areata. Study-wide points: Compared with normal scalp, lesional scalp had higher clonality and more expanded CD8+ clones. With just one nonresponder, it is still uncertain whether baseline CD8+ expansion relates to response.

Indicated treatment: oral pan-JAK inhibitor, 5-10 mg twice daily. Investigators isolated RNA and reverse transcribed it into cDNA to act as the sequencing template. Method: immunoSEQ multiplex PCR; TCRdb's copy keeps in-frame clones and lacks some. The data show approximately 150,000 clones, 58% seen once. Turning to this clone: Its specificity is unknown.

The clonotype comes from a human donor with alopecia areata. The starting material was CD4+ T cells sorted from blood, obtained between weeks 55 and 65, from a patient treated with tofacitinib.

The CDR3 here is CASSRKAGGETQYF. The CDR3 nucleotides read TGTGCCAGCAGCCGCAAAGCGGGAGGGGAGACCCAGTACTTC. This chain links TRBV13 with TRBJ2-5, with 10 nucleotides matching TRBD2. CDR1 PRHDT and CDR2 FYEKMQ come from the germline V gene (reference sequence). The CDR3 covers 14 residues. With V trimmed by 5 bases and J by 5 bases, 5 bases remained unmatched.